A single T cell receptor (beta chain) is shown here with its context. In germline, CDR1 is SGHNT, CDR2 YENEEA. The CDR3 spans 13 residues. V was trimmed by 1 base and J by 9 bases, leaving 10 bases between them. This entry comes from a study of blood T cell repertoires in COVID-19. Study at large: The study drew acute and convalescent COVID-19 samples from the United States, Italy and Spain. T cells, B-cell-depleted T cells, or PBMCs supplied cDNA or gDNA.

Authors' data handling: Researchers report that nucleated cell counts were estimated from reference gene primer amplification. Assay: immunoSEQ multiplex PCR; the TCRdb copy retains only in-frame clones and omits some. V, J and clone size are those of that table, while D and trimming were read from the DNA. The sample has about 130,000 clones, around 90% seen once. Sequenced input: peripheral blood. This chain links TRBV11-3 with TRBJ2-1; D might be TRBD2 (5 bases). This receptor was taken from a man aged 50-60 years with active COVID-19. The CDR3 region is CASSLGGLTEQFF. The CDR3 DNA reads TGTGCCAGCAGCTTAGGAGGGCTAACTGAGCAGTTCTTC.